Given below is one TCR beta chain in context. CDR3 size: 19 residues. V dropped 6 bases and J dropped 2 bases, with 26 bases sitting between them. The germline V gene has CDR1 SGHRS and CDR2 YFSETQ. These data are taken from a study of shared clonotypes between healthy human individuals. TCRdb's copy holds only in-frame clones and misses some; the assay was immunoSEQ multiplex PCR. This table holds 1.6 million or so clones, roughly 96% found once. The sequencing input was naive CD4+ T cells sorted from blood. Subset noted: CD45RA+ positively selected. The chain links TRBV5-1 to TRBJ2-2, with a possible D match to TRBD2 (8 bases). The sequence was obtained from a man aged 25-45 years in good health. The CDR3 coding sequence is TGCGCCAGCAAGGGGGCAGGCGGGACTAGTCAAATCAACACCGGGGAGCTGTTTTTT. Residues: CASKGAGGTSQINTGELFF.